This T cell receptor beta chain is from a study of vaccination effects on CD4 cells after COVID-19. On the study more broadly: Participants completed two doses of the BNT162b2 or mRNA-1273 vaccine. Sample donation by two convalescent patients took place 16 days and one week before vaccination.

Turning to this clone: Its antigen remains unknown.

Findings and caveats of the study: The study dataset contains few convalescent patients and includes no early post-infection timepoints.

Data came from immunoSEQ multiplex PCR; TCRdb stores just in-frame clones and leaves some out. The table has tens of thousands of clones, under 85% seen once. Cultured cells yielded isolated CD4+ T cells after 10 days. By PCR, the person was confirmed to have had SARS-CoV-2 infection between March and December 2020. This clonotype originated in a human donor who had a prior SARS-CoV-2 infection. The sequences come from CD4+ T cells from PBMCs cultured without peptide, collected before COVID-19 vaccination.

This CDR3 reads CASSQASAQYF. CDR3 nucleotide sequence: TGTGCCAGCAGCCAAGCGTCGGCGCAGTACTTC. V gene TRBV3-1 (or the pseudogene TRBV3-2) combines with J gene TRBJ2-7; D is ambiguous. Trimming stripped 1 base from V and 9 bases from J, with 7 bases between. The germline V gene has CDR1 LGHDT and CDR2 YNNKEL (reference sequence). The CDR3 covers 11 residues.